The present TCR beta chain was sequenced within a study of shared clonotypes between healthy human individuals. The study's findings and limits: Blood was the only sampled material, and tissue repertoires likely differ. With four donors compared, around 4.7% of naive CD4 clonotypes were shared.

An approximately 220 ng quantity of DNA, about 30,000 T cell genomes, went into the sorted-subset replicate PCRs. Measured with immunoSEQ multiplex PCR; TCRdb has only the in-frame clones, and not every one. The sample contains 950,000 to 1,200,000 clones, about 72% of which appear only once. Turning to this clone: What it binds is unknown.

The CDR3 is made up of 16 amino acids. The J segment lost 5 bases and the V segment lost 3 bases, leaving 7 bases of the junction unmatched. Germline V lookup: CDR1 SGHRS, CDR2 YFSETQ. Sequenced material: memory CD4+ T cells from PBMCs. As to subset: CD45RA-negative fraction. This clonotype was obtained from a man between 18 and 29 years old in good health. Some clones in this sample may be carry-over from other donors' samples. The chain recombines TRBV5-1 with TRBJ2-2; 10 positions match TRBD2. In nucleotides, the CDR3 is TGCGCCAGCAGCTCGATTCTAGCGGGAGTGACCGGGGAGCTGTTTTTT. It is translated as CASSSILAGVTGELFF.